Each of the 27 T cell receptor beta chains below was sequenced from the same sample in a study of identical twins. TCRdb fed the 5' RACE reads into MiXCR, producing one record per CDR3 protein. The table records roughly 770,000 distinct CDR3 sequences, over 15% of them present only once. These data were also filed under a second study, of T cells expressing NK-cell markers.

Sequenced sample: PBMCs. These receptors all come from a woman under 30 in good health.

V gene TRBV7-8 combines with J gene TRBJ1-1; D unresolved. The CDR3 has 13 residues. Germline-derived CDR1 and CDR2 are SGHVS and FQNEAQ. Between the trimmed V and J ends, which lost 1 base and 6 bases, there was a span of 9 bases. The chain's CDR3 is CASSLEAVAEAFF. As DNA, the CDR3 is TGTGCCAGCAGCTTAGAGGCAGTCGCTGAAGCTTTCTTT.

This clonotype has only a few counts. The rearrangement uses TRBV7-9 and TRBJ2-5; D is possibly TRBD1 or TRBD2 (6 bases each). CDR1 is SEHNR and CDR2 is FQNEAQ in the germline V gene (reference sequence). V was clipped by 4 bases and J by 5 bases, with 17 bases between them. The CDR3 spans 15 residues. The CDR3 sequence: CASSSRGGTGETQYF. The CDR3 nucleotides read TGTGCCAGCAGCTCGAGAGGGGGGACCGGTGAGACCCAGTACTTC.

The rearrangement links TRBV21-1 to TRBJ2-1; the table's D call, TRBD2, was not checked against the DNA. TRBV21-1 is listed as a pseudogene. This CDR3 has 18 amino acids. The CDR3 DNA is TGTGCCAGCAGCAAAGATAGGCTAGCGGGATACTCCTACAATGAGCAGTTCTTC. Amino acid sequence: CASSKDRLAGYSYNEQFF.

V is TRBV5-1 and J is TRBJ2-1; D gene ambiguous. CDR3 size: 15 residues. Trimming shortened V by 1 base and J by 5 bases, and 13 bases separated the two germline ends. CDR1 and CDR2 (germline): SGHRS, YFSETQ. CDR3 in DNA: TGCGCCAGCAGCTTGATTCCGGGTACGGACAATGAGCAGTTCTTC. Its protein product is CASSLIPGTDNEQFF.

This clonotype has a handful of counts. The gene calls are TRBV12-3 or TRBV12-4 and TRBJ1-3; D gene uncertain. CDR3 size: 15 residues. The V end was cut by 3 bases, the J end by 2 bases, with 11 bases between. The CDR3 protein is CASSFGGMTGNTIYF. The CDR3 DNA is TGTGCCAGCAGTTTTGGTGGTATGACTGGAAACACCATATATTTT.

A few counts support this clonotype. The CDR3 bases are TGTGCCAGCAGCTTAATGGTAGACACTGAAGCTTTCTTT. Translation gives CASSLMVDTEAFF. This chain joins TRBV7-3 and TRBJ1-1; unclear D gene. CDR1 SGHTA and CDR2 FQGTGA come from the germline V gene. CDR3 length equals 13 residues. The germline V and J ends were trimmed by 1 base and 3 bases, with 6 bases remaining between them.

This chain links TRBV5-4 with TRBJ2-3; 7 bases align to TRBD2. The CDR3 runs 17 residues. Looked up from germline, CDR1 is SGHNT and CDR2 is YYREEE (reference sequence). With 4 bases clipped from V and 0 bases from J, the junction kept 11 bases outside the gene matches. The CDR3 here is CASSPSWASGSTDTQYF. In DNA, the CDR3 is TGTGCCAGCAGCCCCTCCTGGGCTAGCGGAAGCACAGATACGCAGTATTTT. Together with reference TRBV5-4 and TRBJ2-3, the CDR3 gives the full variable domain: ETGVTQSPTHLIKTRGQQVTLRCSSQSGHNTVSWYQQALGQGPQFIFQYYREEENGRGNFPPRFSGLQFPNYSSELNVNALELDDSALYLCASSPSWASGSTDTQYFGPGTRLTVL.

The V gene is TRBV6-5, the J gene TRBJ1-2; D unclear. This CDR3 is built from 14 residues. Trimming pared 0 bases from V and 5 bases from J, leaving 10 bases between. Germline CDR1 MNHEY, CDR2 SVGAGI. The DNA of the CDR3 is TGTGCCAGCAGTTACTCCGAGGGTTGGTATGGCTACACCTTC. It yields the protein CASSYSEGWYGYTF.

This clonotype has at least ten counts. The rearrangement joins TRBV7-2 to TRBJ2-5; 11 bases are shared with TRBD2. The CDR3 contains 15 residues. From germline, CDR1 is SGHTA and CDR2 FQGNSA. V shed 5 bases, J shed 1 base, and the junction held 3 bases outside the gene matches. The CDR3 nucleotides are TGTGCCAGCAGCACGGGACTAGCGGTCCAAGAGACCCAGTACTTC. Its translation: CASSTGLAVQETQYF. Variable domain in full (rest from reference TRBV7-2 and TRBJ2-5): GAGVSQSPSNKVTEKGKDVELRCDPISGHTALYWYRQSLGQGLEFLIYFQGNSAPDKSGLPSDRFSAERTGGSVSTLTIQRTQQEDSAVYLCASSTGLAVQETQYFGPGTRLLVL.

This clonotype was observed a few times. The chain employs TRBV7-6 and TRBJ2-7, with 9 nucleotides matching TRBD2. V gave up 1 base and J gave up 10 bases; unmatched junction bases: 5. Germline-derived CDR1 and CDR2 are SGHVS and FNYEAQ. The CDR3 runs to 13 residues. The CDR3 DNA reads as TGTGCCAGCAGCTTAGGGACTAGCGAGCCCCAGTACTTC. Its protein product is CASSLGTSEPQYF.

The rearrangement uses TRBV3-1 and TRBJ1-5; D is unclear. The germline V gene has CDR1 LGHDT and CDR2 YNNKEL (reference sequence). The CDR3 loop spans 13 amino acids. The ends were cut back, 0 bases at V and 11 bases at J, with 11 bases in the middle. CDR3 loop: CASSQDLGRAQHF. The CDR3 coding sequence is TGTGCCAGCAGCCAAGATTTAGGTAGAGCCCAGCATTTT.

In its sample, this clonotype was seen a few times. The chain combines TRBV20-1 with TRBJ1-2; tentative D call: TRBD1 (5 bases). CDR3 size: 15 residues. CDR1 is DFQATT and CDR2 is SNEGSKA in the germline V gene (reference sequence). V was trimmed by 1 base and J by 2 bases, leaving 14 bases between them. The CDR3 protein is CSARGVGGANYGYTF. CDR3 sequence (DNA): TGCAGTGCTAGAGGGGTTGGAGGGGCGAACTATGGCTACACCTTC.

This clonotype was detected many times. V gene TRBV24-1 combines with J gene TRBJ2-1; 10 bases align to TRBD2. The junction had 11 bases not matched to a gene; V was cut back by 4 bases and J by 6 bases. The CDR3 extends over 17 amino acids. From germline, CDR1 is KGHDR and CDR2 SFDVKD. The CDR3 loop reads CATSDAAQAGGRNEQFF. Written as DNA, the CDR3 is TGTGCCACCAGTGACGCCGCACAAGCGGGAGGGCGCAATGAGCAGTTCTTC.

There are many counts of this clonotype. This chain links TRBV7-9 with TRBJ2-1, with 8 nucleotides matching TRBD2. This CDR3 region has 15 residues. Trimming cost V 5 bases and J 4 bases; bases outside gene matches: 7. The V gene's germline CDR1 is SEHNR and CDR2 FQNEAQ (reference sequence). The CDR3 coding sequence is TGTGCCAGCAGCCTCCGGGGGGGCCCATACAATGAGCAGTTCTTC. Amino acid sequence: CASSLRGGPYNEQFF.

A few counts support this clonotype. V and J are TRBV4-3 and TRBJ2-3; 10 bases line up with TRBD2. Losses at the gene ends were 1 base for V and 4 bases for J; bases not matched to a gene: 2. The CDR3 consists of 15 residues. Germline values: CDR1 LGHNA, CDR2 YSLEER. CDR3 sequence: CASSQGAGGADTQYF. The CDR3 region has the DNA TGCGCCAGCAGCCAAGGAGCGGGAGGGGCAGATACGCAGTATTTT.

This clonotype was seen more than once but under ten times. The chain carries TRBV5-1 and TRBJ2-2; D not certain. This CDR3 has 14 residues. V shed 0 bases and J shed 3 bases, with 6 bases lying between them. Germline lookup yields CDR1 SGHRS and CDR2 YFSETQ. CDR3 in amino acids: CASSLEWYTGELFF. The CDR3 nucleotides are TGCGCCAGCAGCTTGGAGTGGTACACCGGGGAGCTGTTTTTT.

Comments on this clonotype: One end of the junction is discordant with germline, which a read error may explain. J is TRBJ2-7 and V is TRBV11-2, with a tentative D call TRBD1 (7 bases). The CDR3 consists of 12 residues. Germline V gene data show CDR1 as SGHAT and CDR2 as FQNNGV. CDR3 coding DNA: TGTGCCAGCAGCTTAGGTGGAGGGGGCGAACGCTTC. Protein: CASSLGGGGERF.

This clonotype was seen a few times. CDR3 protein: CASRAGTGEHEQYF. CDR3 bases: TGTGCCAGCAGGGCCGGGACAGGGGAGCACGAGCAGTACTTC. The gene calls are TRBV25-1 and TRBJ2-7; 10 bases line up with TRBD1. CDR1 is MGHDK, CDR2 SYGVNS, per germline. Unmatched junction bases numbered 7, after V lost 6 bases and J lost 5 bases. The CDR3 has 14 residues.

This clonotype was seen only a few times. The chain recombines TRBV13 with TRBJ1-6; D not resolved. This CDR3 is 15 amino acids long. Between the trimmed V and J ends, which lost 0 bases and 10 bases, there was a span of 13 bases. CDR1 is PRHDT, CDR2 FYEKMQ, per germline (reference sequence). CDR3 sequence: CASSLGSAAGSPLHF. CDR3 sequence (DNA): TGTGCCAGCAGCTTAGGCTCGGCTGCCGGGTCACCCCTCCACTTT.

This clonotype showed up just a few times. The J gene is TRBJ1-5, the V gene TRBV23-1; 7 positions agree with TRBD1. TRBV23-1 is placed among ORFs of uncertain function. The CDR3 consists of 17 residues. The V segment lost 4 bases and the J segment 6 bases; nucleotides outside the gene matches: 15. The CDR3 reads CASSPQGVGEYAQPQHF. The CDR3 coding sequence is TGCGCCAGCAGTCCCCAGGGGGTAGGGGAATATGCTCAGCCCCAGCATTTT.

This clonotype was detected only a few times. The chain combines TRBV6-1 with TRBJ2-4; D is unresolved. Trimming shortened V by 8 bases and J by 5 bases, and 13 bases separated the two germline ends. CDR1 is MNHNS and CDR2 is SASEGT in the germline V gene. This CDR3 has 13 residues. CDR3 loop: CASFSSTQNIQYF. As DNA, the CDR3 is TGTGCCAGCTTCTCATCTACTCAAAACATTCAGTACTTC.

The chain joins TRBV5-1 to TRBJ1-6, with D uncertain. Germline values: CDR1 SGHRS, CDR2 YFSETQ. Trimming took off 3 bases at V and 2 bases at J, with 6 bases between the two ends. There are 14 residues in the CDR3. CDR3 sequence: CASSSTPYNSPLHF. CDR3 nucleotide sequence: TGCGCCAGCAGCTCAACACCCTATAATTCACCCCTCCACTTT.

The chain uses TRBV4-3 and TRBJ2-1; 8 bases agree with TRBD2. The CDR3 runs 15 residues. Germline trimming cut 3 bases from V and 5 bases from J; bases unmatched to any gene: 6. Germline V gene data show CDR1 as LGHNA and CDR2 as YSLEER. The CDR3 DNA follows: TGCGCCAGCAGCCATACTAGCGGTCTGGACAATGAGCAGTTCTTC. This gives the protein CASSHTSGLDNEQFF.

In DNA, the CDR3 is TGCAGTGCTAGGCCCCCGGACCGGGTAGATACGCAGTATTTT. Its translation is CSARPPDRVDTQYF. This rearrangement joins TRBV20-1 to TRBJ2-3, with D uncertain. V lost 3 bases to trimming and J lost 5 bases, with 15 bases between them. The length of the CDR3 is 14 residues. CDR1 and CDR2 (germline): DFQATT, SNEGSKA (reference sequence).

The chain recombines TRBV19 with TRBJ2-1; D gene uncertain. V gave up 11 bases and J gave up 4 bases, with 12 bases separating them. Germline loops: CDR1 LNHDA, CDR2 SQIVND (reference sequence). The CDR3 contains 12 residues. The CDR3 sequence is CACRGQYNEQFF. The CDR3 region has the DNA TGTGCCTGCCGTGGCCAGTACAATGAGCAGTTCTTC. The full variable domain, rest sourced from reference TRBV19 and TRBJ2-1, is DGGITQSPKYLFRKEGQNVTLSCEQNLNHDAMYWYRQDPGQGLRLIYYSQIVNDFQKGDIAEGYSVSREKKESFPLTVTSAQKNPTAFYLCACRGQYNEQFFGPGTRLTVL.

The rearrangement uses TRBV20-1 and TRBJ2-1, with 14 bases lining up with TRBD2. Germline V gives CDR1 DFQATT, CDR2 SNEGSKA (reference sequence). The ends lost 3 bases at V and 0 bases at J; junction bases unmatched: 7. This CDR3 has 18 amino acids. CDR3 loop: CSARGLAGALSSYNEQFF. The CDR3 DNA sequence: TGCAGTGCTAGGGGACTAGCGGGGGCCCTTAGCTCCTACAATGAGCAGTTCTTC.

The V call is TRBV5-1, the J call TRBJ1-3; the D gene is possibly TRBD1 (5 bases). V gave up 3 bases and J gave up 0 bases, with 16 bases separating them. The germline CDR1 and CDR2 sequences are SGHRS and YFSETQ. The CDR3 spans 17 residues. CDR3 protein: CASSSRDSLFSGNTIYF. Written as DNA, the CDR3 is TGCGCCAGCAGCTCCAGGGACTCTCTTTTCTCTGGAAACACCATATATTTT.